This T cell receptor (beta chain) was identified during a study of T-cell reconstitution after alpha-beta-depleted transplantation in children (dated by TCRdb to about 2016). Regarding the research as a whole: Using TCR repertoire profiling, the study quantitatively followed how T-cell immune reconstitution unfolded in children after TCRalphabeta/CD19-depleted allogeneic hematopoietic cell transplantation. Overall results and qualifications from the work: Hyperexpanded clone frequencies declined over subsequent months; after one year, T-cell counts and TCRbeta diversity were mostly attributed to newly produced T cells. The apparently early alphabetaT-cell count recovery about two months after transplant was reportedly dependent on only several hundred rapidly expanded clones derived from non-depleted graft cells. In some patients, the high TCRbeta diversity seen at day 60 was put down to recipient T cells and intrathymic progenitors that had survived conditioning.

Library method: PCR. These reads were obtained on an Illumina HiSeq 2500. Molecular barcoding was employed in the preparation of TCR libraries, with unique molecular identifiers being used to normalize TCRbeta repertoire quantification. TCRdb trimmed public reads at Q25 via fastp, called clones via MiXCR and kept in-frame beta chains. Every entry covers one CDR3 protein and lists the most common genes and DNA from its rows. A total of roughly 32,000 distinct CDR3 sequences appear in this sample, roughly 6.5% of them only once. The top ten constitute about a quarter of the sample. This clonotype occurred many times. There is no known antigen for this receptor. Nothing much larger sits one base from this clone, and base qualities are not available. The CDR3 measures 20 amino acids from cysteine to phenylalanine. Only the CDR3 region is kept as DNA, spanning 60 bases read in frame from base 1. Trimmed from V: 5 bases; trimmed from J: 0 bases; junction bases lacking a gene match: 20. The germline V gene gives CDR1 as SNHLY and CDR2 as FYNNEI.

The sample's time point label, in plain terms: day 60 (about 2 months) after transplantation. The treatment or condition tag for this specimen amounts to: allogeneic hematopoietic cell transplantation with graft depleted of TCRalphabeta T cells and CD19 B cells. The transplant recipients were children given TCRalphabeta/CD19-depleted allogeneic hematopoietic cell grafts. The sequence is built from TRBV2 and TRBJ2-7; a stretch of 9 junction bases matches TRBD1. Source: peripheral blood, taken 60 days after TCRalphabeta/CD19-depleted stem cell transplant. This clonotype originated in a child less than two years old who had a stem cell transplant for acute myeloid leukemia, so the T cells may come from the graft donor. The nucleotide sequence is TGTGCCAGCAGTAGATCCGGGACAGGGCTCTTTTTTTCCGTCTCCTACGAGCAGTACTTC. Translated, this gives CASSRSGTGLFFSVSYEQYF.